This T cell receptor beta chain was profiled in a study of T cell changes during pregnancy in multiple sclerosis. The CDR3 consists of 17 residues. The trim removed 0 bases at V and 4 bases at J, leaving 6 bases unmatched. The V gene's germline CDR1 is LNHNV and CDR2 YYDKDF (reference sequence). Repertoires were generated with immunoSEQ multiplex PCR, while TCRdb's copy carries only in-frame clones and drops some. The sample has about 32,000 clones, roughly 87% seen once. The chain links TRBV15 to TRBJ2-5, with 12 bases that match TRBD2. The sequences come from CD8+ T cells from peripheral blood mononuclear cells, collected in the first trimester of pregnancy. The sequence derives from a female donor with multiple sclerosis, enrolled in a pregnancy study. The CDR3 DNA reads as TGTGCCACCAGCAGAGATAGGACTAGCGGGAAAGGAGAGACCCAGTACTTC. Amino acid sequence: CATSRDRTSGKGETQYF. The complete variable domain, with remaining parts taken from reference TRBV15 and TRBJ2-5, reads DAMVIQNPRYQVTQFGKPVTLSCSQTLNHNVMYWYQQKSSQAPKLLFHYYDKDFNNEADTPDNFQSRRPNTSFCFLDIRSPGLGDTAMYLCATSRDRTSGKGETQYFGPGTRLLVL.